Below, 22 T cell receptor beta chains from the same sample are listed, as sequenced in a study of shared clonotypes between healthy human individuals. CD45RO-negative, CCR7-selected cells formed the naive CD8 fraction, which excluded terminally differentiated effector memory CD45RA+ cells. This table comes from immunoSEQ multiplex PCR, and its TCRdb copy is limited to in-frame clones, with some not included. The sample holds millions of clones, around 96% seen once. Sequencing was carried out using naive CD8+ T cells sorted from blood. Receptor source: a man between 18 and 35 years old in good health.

Written as DNA, the CDR3 is TGTGCCAGCAGCGTAGGTCGGGGGGTCACAGATACGCAGTATTTT. This sequence encodes CASSVGRGVTDTQYF. The rearrangement uses TRBV9 and TRBJ2-3; 7 bases are shared with TRBD2. Germline V gene lookup returns CDR1 SGDLS and CDR2 YYNGEE. There are 15 residues in the CDR3. The trim removed 0 bases at V and 2 bases at J, leaving 3 bases unmatched. Complete variable domain (other parts from reference TRBV9 and TRBJ2-3): DSGVTQTPKHLITATGQRVTLRCSPRSGDLSVYWYQQSLDQGLQFLIQYYNGEERAKGNILERFSAQQFPDLHSELNLSSLELGDSALYFCASSVGRGVTDTQYFGPGTRLTVL.

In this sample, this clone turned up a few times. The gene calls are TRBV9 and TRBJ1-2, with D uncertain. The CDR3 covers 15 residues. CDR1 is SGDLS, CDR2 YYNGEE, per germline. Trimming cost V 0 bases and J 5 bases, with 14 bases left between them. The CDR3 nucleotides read TGTGCCAGCAGCGTAGCTACGGGATCAATTTATGGCTACACCTTC. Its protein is CASSVATGSIYGYTF.

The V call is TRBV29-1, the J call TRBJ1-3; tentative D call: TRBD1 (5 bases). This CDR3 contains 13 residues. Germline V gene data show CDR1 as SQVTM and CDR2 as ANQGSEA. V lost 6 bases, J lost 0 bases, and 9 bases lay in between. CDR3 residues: CSVTTGSGNTIYF. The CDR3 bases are TGCAGCGTCACCACAGGCTCTGGAAACACCATATATTTT.

The CDR3 sequence: CASSPVSGGANTGELFF. The CDR3 bases are TGCGCCAGCAGCCCAGTTAGCGGGGGAGCGAACACCGGGGAGCTGTTTTTT. The genes are TRBV4-3 and TRBJ2-2; 9 bases agree with TRBD2. The V gene's germline CDR1 is LGHNA and CDR2 YSLEER. CDR3 length: 17 residues. Losses at the gene ends were 4 bases for V and 0 bases for J; bases not matched to a gene: 6.

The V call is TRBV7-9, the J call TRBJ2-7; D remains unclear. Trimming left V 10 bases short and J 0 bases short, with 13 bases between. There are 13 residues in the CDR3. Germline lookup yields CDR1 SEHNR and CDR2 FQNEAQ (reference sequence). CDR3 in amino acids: CATSPDGSYEQYF. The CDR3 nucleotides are TGTGCCACCTCTCCGGACGGCTCCTACGAGCAGTACTTC.

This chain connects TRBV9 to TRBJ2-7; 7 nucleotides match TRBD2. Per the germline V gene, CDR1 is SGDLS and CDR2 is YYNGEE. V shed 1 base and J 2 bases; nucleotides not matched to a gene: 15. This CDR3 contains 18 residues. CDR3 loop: CASSVSSGGRIDPYEQYF. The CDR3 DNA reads TGTGCCAGCAGCGTATCCTCGGGAGGCCGGATAGATCCCTACGAGCAGTACTTC.

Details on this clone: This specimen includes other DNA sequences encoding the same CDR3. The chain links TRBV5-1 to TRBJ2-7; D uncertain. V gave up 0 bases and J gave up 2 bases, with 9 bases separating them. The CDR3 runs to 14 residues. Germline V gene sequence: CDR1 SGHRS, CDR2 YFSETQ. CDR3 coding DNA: TGCGCCAGCAGCTTGGCCGGTCAGCCCTACGAGCAGTACTTC. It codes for CASSLAGQPYEQYF. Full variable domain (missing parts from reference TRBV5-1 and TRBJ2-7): KAGVTQTPRYLIKTRGQQVTLSCSPISGHRSVSWYQQTPGQGLQFLFEYFSETQRNKGNFPGRFSGRQFSNSRSEMNVSTLELGDSALYLCASSLAGQPYEQYFGPGTRLTVT.

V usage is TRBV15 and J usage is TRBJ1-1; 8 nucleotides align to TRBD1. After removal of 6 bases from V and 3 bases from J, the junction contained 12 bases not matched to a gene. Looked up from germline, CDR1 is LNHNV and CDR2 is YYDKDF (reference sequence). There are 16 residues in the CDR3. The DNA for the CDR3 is TGTGCCACCAGACCCATCGCAGGGGGCATGGACACTGAAGCTTTCTTT. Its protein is CATRPIAGGMDTEAFF.

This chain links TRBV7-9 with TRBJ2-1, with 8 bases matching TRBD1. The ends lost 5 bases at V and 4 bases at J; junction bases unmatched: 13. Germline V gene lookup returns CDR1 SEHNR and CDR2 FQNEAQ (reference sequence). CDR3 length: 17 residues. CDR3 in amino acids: CASSVAGGNAKYNEQFF. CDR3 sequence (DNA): TGTGCCAGCAGCGTTGCAGGGGGCAATGCGAAATACAATGAGCAGTTCTTC.

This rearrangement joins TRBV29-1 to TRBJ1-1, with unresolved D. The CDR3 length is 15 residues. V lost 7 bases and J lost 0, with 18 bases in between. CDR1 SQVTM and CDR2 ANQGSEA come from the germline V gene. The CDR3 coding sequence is TGCAGCGCTTCCTTGGGCGCGATGTTGAACACTGAAGCTTTCTTT. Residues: CSASLGAMLNTEAFF.

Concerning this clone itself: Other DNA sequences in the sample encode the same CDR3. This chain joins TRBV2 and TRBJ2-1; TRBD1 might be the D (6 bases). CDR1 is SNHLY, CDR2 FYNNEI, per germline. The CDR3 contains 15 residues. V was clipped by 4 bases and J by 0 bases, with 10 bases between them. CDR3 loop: CASSGTGSSYNEQFF. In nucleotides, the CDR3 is TGTGCCAGCAGTGGCACAGGGAGCTCCTACAATGAGCAGTTCTTC.

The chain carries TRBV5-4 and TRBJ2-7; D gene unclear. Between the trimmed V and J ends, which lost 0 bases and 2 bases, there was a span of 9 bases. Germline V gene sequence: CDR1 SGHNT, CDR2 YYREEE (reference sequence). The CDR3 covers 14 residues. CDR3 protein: CASSLGWATYEQYF. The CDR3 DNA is TGTGCCAGCAGCTTGGGGTGGGCGACCTACGAGCAGTACTTC.

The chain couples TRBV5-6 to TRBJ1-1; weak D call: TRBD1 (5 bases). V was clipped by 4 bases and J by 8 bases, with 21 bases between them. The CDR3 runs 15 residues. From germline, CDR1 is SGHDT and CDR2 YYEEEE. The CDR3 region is CASSPSGGRAPEAFF. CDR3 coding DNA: TGTGCCAGCAGCCCGAGTGGGGGAAGGGCCCCCGAAGCTTTCTTT.

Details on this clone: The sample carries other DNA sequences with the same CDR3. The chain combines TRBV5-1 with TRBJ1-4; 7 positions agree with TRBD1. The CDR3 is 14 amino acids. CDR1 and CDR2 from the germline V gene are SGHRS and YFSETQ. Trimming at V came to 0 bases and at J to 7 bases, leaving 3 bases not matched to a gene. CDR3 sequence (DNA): TGCGCCAGCAGCTTGGACAGGGGCGGTGAAAAACTGTTTTTT. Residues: CASSLDRGGEKLFF.

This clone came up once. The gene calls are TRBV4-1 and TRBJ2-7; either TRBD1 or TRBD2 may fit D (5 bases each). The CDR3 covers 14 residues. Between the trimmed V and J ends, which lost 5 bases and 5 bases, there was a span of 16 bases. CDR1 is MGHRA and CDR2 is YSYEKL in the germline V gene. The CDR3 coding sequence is TGCGCCAGCAGCTTTCGACAGAGTAGCGACGAGCAGTACTTC. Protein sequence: CASSFRQSSDEQYF.

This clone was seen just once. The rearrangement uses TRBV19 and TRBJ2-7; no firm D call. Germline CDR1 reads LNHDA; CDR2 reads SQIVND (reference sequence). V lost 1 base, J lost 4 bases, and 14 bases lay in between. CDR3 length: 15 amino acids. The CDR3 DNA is TGTGCCAGTAGTATAGTCGGCCGGACCGATTACGAGCAGTACTTC. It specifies CASSIVGRTDYEQYF.

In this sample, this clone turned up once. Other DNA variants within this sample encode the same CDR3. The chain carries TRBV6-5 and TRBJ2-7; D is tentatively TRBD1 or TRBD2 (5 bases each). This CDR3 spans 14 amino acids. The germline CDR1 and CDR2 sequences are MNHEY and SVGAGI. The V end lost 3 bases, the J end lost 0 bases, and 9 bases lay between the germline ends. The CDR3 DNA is TGTGCCAGCAGTTATTTGGGGGACTCCTACGAGCAGTACTTC. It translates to CASSYLGDSYEQYF.

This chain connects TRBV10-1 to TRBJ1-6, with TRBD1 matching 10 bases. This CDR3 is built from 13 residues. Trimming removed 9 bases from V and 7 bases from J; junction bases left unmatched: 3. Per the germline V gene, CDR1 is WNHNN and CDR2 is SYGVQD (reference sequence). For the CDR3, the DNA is TGCGCCAGACGGACAGGGGGGAATTCACCCCTCCACTTT. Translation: CARRTGGNSPLHF.

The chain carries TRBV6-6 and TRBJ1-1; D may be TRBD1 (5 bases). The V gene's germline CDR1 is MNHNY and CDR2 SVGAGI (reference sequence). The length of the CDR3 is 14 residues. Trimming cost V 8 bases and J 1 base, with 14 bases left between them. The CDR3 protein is CASGLGHRNTEAFF. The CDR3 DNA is TGTGCCAGCGGACTTGGACACCGGAACACTGAAGCTTTCTTT.

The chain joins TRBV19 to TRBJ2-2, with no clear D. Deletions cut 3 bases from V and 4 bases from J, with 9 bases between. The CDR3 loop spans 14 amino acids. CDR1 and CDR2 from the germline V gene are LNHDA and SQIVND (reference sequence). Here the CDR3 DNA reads TGTGCCAGTAGTATCCCCTCGGTCACCGGGGAGCTGTTTTTT. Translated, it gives CASSIPSVTGELFF.

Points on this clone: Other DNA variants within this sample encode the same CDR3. The CDR3 DNA is TGCGCCAGCAGCTTGGAAGGGTTGGAGAACACTGAAGCTTTCTTT. As protein: CASSLEGLENTEAFF. The J gene is TRBJ1-1, the V gene TRBV5-1, with D uncertain. This CDR3 comprises 15 residues. CDR1 is SGHRS and CDR2 is YFSETQ in the germline V gene. V lost 0 bases and J 1 base, leaving 10 bases between the germline ends.

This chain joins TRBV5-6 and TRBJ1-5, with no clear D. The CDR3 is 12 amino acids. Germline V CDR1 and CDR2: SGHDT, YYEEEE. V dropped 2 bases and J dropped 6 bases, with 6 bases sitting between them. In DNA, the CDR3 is TGTGCCAGCAGCTTCTGGTCTCAGCCCCAGCATTTT. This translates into CASSFWSQPQHF.